This T cell receptor (beta chain) was documented in a study of naive and memory T cell subsets. Study-level results: Naive repertoires, especially CD8, held a few larger clonotypes, possibly memory cells re-expressing CD45RA.

This clonotype turned up a few times. Its cognate antigen is unknown. Two oligonucleotides, mixed equimolar, formed the beta constant-region primer covering TRBC1 and TRBC2. Nested alpha and beta constant-region primers with the SP2 primer drove four PCR rounds on ligated cDNA. One entry per CDR3 protein results from TCRdb running MiXCR on the UMI-ligation and nested PCR reads. The sample lists approximately 140,000 distinct CDR3 sequences, roughly 22% seen once, with 0.095% to 0.12% in the top ten. This CDR3 is built from 15 residues. Deletions cut 5 bases from V and 0 bases from J, with 10 bases between. Per germline, CDR1 SGHAT and CDR2 FQNNGV.

The genes are TRBV11-2 and TRBJ2-2; a possible D gene is TRBD1 (6 bases). The sequenced sample was naive CD4+ T cells from blood. The source of this sequence is a human donor in good health. CDR3 sequence: CASSPGTPNTGELFF. CDR3 in DNA: TGTGCCAGCAGCCCCGGGACACCGAACACCGGGGAGCTGTTTTTT.